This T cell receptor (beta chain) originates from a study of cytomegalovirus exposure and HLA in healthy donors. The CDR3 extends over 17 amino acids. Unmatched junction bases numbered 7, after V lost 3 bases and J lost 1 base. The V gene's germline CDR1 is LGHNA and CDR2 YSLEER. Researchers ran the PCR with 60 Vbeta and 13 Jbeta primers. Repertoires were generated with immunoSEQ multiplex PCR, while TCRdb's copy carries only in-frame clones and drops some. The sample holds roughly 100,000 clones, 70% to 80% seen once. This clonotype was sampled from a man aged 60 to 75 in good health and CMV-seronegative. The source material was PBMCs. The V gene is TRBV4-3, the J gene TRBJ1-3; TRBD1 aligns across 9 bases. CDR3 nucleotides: TGCGCCAGCAGCCATCTTCCGGGACAGGGTTCTGGAAACACCATATATTTT. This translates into CASSHLPGQGSGNTIYF.